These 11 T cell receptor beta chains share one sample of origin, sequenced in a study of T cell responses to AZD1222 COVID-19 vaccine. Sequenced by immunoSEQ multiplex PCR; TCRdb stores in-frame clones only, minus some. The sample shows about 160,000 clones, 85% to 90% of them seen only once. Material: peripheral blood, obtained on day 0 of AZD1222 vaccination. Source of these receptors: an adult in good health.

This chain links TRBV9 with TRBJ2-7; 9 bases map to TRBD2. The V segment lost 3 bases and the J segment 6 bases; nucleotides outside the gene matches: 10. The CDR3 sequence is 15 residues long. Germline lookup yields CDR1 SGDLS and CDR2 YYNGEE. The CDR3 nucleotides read TGTGCCAGCAGCGCAAAGCCGGGACTAGCCCCCGAGCAGTACTTC. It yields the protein CASSAKPGLAPEQYF.

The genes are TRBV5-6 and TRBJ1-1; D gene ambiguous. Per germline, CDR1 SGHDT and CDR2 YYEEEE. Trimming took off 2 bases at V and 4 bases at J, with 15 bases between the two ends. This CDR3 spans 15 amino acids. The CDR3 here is CASSFRAGRVTEAFF. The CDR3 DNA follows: TGTGCCAGCAGCTTTCGTGCAGGCCGGGTCACTGAAGCTTTCTTT.

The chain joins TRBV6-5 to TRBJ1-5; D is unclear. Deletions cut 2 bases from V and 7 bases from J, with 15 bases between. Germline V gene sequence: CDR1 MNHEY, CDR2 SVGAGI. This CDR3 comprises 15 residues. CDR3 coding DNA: TGTGCCAGCAGTTACGCCCGTACGTCTTCGCAGCCCCAGCATTTT. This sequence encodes CASSYARTSSQPQHF.

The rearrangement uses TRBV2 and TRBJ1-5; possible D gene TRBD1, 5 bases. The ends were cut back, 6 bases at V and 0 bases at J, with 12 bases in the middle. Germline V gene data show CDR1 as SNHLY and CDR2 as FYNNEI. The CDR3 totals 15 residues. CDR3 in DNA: TGTGCCAGCAGGGGTGAAGGGGTTAGCAATCAGCCCCAGCATTTT. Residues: CASRGEGVSNQPQHF.

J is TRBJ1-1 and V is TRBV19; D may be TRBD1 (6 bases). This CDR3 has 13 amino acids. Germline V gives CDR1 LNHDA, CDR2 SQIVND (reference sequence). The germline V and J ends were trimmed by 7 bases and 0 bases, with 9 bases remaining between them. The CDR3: CASKDSMNTEAFF. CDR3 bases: TGTGCCAGTAAGGACAGTATGAACACTGAAGCTTTCTTT.

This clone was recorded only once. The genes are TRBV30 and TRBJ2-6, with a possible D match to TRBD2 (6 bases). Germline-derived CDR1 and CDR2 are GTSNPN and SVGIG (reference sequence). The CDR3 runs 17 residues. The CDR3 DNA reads TGTGCATTGGGTGGAGTATCCGGGAGCTCTGGGGCCAACGTCCTGACTTTC. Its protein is CALGGVSGSSGANVLTF. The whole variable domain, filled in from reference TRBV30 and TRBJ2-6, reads SQTIHQWPATLVQPVGSPLSLECTVEGTSNPNLYWYRQAAGRGLQLLFYSVGIGQISSEVPQNLSASRPQDRQFILSSKKLLLSDSGFYLCALGGVSGSSGANVLTFGAGSRLTVL.

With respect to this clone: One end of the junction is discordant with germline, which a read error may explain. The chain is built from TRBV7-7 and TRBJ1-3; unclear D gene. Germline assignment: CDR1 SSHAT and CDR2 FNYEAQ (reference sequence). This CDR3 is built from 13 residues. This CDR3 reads CASSLDIGNTIYF. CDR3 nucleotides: TGTGCTAGCAGCTTAGATATCGGAAACACCATATATTTT.

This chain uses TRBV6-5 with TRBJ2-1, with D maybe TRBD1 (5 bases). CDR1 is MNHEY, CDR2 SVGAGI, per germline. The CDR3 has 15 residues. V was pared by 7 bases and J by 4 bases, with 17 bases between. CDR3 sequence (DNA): TGTGCCAGCAAGCTGACAGCCCGACTTTACAATGAGCAGTTCTTC. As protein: CASKLTARLYNEQFF.

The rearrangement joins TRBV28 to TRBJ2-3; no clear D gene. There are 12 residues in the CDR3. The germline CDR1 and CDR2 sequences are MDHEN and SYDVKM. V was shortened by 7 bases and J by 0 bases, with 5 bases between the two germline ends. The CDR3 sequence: CASIDSTDTQYF. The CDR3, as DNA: TGTGCCAGCATCGATAGCACAGATACGCAGTATTTT.

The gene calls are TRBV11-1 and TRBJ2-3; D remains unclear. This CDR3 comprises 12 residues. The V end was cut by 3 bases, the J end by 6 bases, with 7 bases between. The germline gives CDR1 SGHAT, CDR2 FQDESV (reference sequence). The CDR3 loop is CASSLDIDTQYF. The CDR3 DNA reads TGTGCCAGCAGCTTGGATATTGATACGCAGTATTTT.

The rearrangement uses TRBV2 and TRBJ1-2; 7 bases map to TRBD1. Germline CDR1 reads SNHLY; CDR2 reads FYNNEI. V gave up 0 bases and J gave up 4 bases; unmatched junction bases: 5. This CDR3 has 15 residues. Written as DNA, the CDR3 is TGTGCCAGCAGTGAAGCCCTGACAGGGAGCTATGGCTACACCTTC. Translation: CASSEALTGSYGYTF. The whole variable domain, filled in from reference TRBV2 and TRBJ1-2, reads EPEVTQTPSHQVTQMGQEVILRCVPISNHLYFYWYRQILGQKVEFLVSFYNNEISEKSEIFDDQFSVERPDGSNFTLKIRSTKLEDSAMYFCASSEALTGSYGYTFGSGTRLTVV.